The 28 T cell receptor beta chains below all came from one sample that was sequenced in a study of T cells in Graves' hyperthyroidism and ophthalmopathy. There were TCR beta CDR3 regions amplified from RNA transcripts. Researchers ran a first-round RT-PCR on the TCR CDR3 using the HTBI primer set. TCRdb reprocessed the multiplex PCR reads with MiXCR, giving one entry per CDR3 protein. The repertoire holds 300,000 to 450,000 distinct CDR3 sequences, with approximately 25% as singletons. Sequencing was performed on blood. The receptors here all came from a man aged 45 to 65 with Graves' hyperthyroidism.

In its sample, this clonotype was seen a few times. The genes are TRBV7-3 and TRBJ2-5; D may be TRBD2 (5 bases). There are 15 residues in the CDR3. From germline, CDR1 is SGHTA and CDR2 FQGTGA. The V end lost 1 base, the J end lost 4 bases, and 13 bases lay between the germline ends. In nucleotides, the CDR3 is TGTGCCAGCAGCTTAAGATCGGGGTTGGGAGAGACCCAGTACTTC. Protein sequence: CASSLRSGLGETQYF.

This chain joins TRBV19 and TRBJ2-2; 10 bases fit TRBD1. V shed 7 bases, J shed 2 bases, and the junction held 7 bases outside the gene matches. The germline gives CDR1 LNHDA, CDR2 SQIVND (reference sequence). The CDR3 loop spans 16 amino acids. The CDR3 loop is CASTGQGMGNTGELFF. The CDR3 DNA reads TGTGCCAGTACGGGACAGGGGATGGGTAACACCGGGGAGCTGTTTTTT.

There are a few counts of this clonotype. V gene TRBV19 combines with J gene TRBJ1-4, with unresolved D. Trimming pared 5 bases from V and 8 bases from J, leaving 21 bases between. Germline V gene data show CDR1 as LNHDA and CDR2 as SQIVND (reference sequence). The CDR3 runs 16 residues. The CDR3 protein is CASSPPQSIGLEKLFF. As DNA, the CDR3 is TGTGCCAGTAGTCCTCCGCAGTCGATAGGGTTAGAAAAACTGTTTTTT.

The CDR3 protein is CATPRVSAQYF. The CDR3 nucleotides are TGTGCCACCCCTAGGGTCTCGGCTCAGTACTTC. The chain couples TRBV6-4 to TRBJ2-4; D remains unclear. V was pared by 10 bases and J by 12 bases, with 16 bases between. Germline CDR1 MRHNA, CDR2 SNTAGT. The CDR3 is 11 residues long.

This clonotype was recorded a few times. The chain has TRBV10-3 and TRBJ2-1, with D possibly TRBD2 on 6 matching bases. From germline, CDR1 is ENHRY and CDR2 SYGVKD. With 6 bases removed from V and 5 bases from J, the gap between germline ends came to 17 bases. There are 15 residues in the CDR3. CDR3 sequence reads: CAIRESGTVDNEQFF. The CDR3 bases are TGTGCCATCAGGGAGAGTGGGACTGTGGACAATGAGCAGTTCTTC.

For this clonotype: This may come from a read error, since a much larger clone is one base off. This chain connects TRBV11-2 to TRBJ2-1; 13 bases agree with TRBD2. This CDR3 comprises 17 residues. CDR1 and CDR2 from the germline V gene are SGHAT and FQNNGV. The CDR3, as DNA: TGTGCCAGCAGCTCCCCCCGTGGGACTAGCGGGGACAATAAGCAGTTCTTC. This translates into CASSSPRGTSGDNKQFF.

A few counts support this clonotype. CDR3 loop: CASSHEGQSGGYTF. In nucleotides, the CDR3 is TGTGCCAGCAGCCATGAAGGGCAAAGCGGTGGCTACACCTTC. V is TRBV3-1 and J is TRBJ1-2; D is undetermined. The V and J ends lost 3 bases and 7 bases respectively, with 15 bases between them. The CDR3 spans 14 residues. From germline, CDR1 is LGHDT and CDR2 YNNKEL (reference sequence).

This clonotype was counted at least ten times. CDR3 protein: CASSLNRGYHGTQYF. The CDR3 DNA follows: TGTGCCAGCAGTTTAAACCGCGGGTACCATGGGACCCAGTACTTC. V usage is TRBV12-3 or TRBV12-4 and J usage is TRBJ2-5; TRBD2 is a possible D gene (5 bases). The ends were cut back, 2 bases at V and 7 bases at J, with 17 bases in the middle. The CDR3 consists of 15 residues.

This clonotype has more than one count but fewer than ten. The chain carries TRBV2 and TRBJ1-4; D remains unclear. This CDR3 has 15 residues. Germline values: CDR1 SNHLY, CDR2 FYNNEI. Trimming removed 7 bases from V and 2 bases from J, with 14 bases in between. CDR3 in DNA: TGTGCCAGCATTGGGAGAGGTGGCACTAATGAAAAACTGTTTTTT. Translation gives CASIGRGGTNEKLFF.

In DNA, the CDR3 is TGTGCCATCACCCAAAACAGGGACACTGAAGCTTTCTTT. It specifies CAITQNRDTEAFF. V usage is TRBV10-3 and J usage is TRBJ1-1; maybe TRBD1 (6 bases). The germline V gene has CDR1 ENHRY and CDR2 SYGVKD. Deletions cut 7 bases from V and 3 bases from J, with 12 bases between. The CDR3 contains 13 residues.

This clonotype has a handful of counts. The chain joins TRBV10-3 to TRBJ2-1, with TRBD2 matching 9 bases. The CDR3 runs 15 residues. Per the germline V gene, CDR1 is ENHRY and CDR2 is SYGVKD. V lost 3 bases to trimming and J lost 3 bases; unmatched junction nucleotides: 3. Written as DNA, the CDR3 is TGTGCCATCAGTGAAAGAGCGGGGGGCTACAATGAGCAGTTCTTC. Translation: CAISERAGGYNEQFF.

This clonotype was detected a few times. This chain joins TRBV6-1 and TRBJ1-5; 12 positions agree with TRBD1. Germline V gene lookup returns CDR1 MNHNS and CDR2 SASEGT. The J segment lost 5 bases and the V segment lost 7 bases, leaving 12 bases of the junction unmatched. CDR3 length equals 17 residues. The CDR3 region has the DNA TGTGCCAGCACGAAGTACGGGACAGGGGGCTTCGATCAGCCCCAGCATTTT. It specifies CASTKYGTGGFDQPQHF.

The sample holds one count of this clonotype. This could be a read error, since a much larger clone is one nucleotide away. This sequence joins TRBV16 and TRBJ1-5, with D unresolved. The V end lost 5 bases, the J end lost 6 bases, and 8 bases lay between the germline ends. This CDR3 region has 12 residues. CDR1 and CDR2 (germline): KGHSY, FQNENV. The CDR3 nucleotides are TGTGCCAGCAGCGTGACGGTTCAGCCCCAGCATTTT. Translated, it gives CASSVTVQPQHF. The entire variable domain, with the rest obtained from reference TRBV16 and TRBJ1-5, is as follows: GEEVAQTPKHLVRGEGQKAKLYCAPIKGHSYVFWYQQVLKNEFKFLISFQNENVFDETGMPKERFSAKCLPNSPCSLEIQATKLEDSAVYFCASSVTVQPQHFGDGTRLSIL.

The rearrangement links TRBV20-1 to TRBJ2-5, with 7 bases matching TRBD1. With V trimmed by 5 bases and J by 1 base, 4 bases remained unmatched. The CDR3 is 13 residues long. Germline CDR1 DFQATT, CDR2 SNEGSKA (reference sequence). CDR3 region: CSAPRTGQETQYF. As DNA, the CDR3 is TGCAGTGCTCCTCGGACAGGCCAAGAGACCCAGTACTTC.

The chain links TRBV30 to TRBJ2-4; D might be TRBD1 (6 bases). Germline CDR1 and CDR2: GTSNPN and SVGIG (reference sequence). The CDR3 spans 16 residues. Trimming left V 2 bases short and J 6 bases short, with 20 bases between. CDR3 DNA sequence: TGTGCCTGGAGTCGCGGGCTACAGGGTGGGGGAAACATTCAGTACTTC. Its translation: CAWSRGLQGGGNIQYF.

This CDR3 reads CATSDNGQNQPQHF. CDR3 bases: TGTGCCACCAGTGATAACGGACAGAATCAGCCCCAGCATTTT. The chain couples TRBV24-1 to TRBJ1-5, with D tentatively TRBD1 (6 bases). Trimming shortened V by 3 bases and J by 4 bases, and 9 bases separated the two germline ends. The CDR3 loop spans 14 amino acids. CDR1 is KGHDR and CDR2 is SFDVKD in the germline V gene.

Here the CDR3 reads CASSRTGVHEQFF. CDR3 in DNA: TGTGCCAGCAGCCGGACAGGGGTCCATGAGCAGTTCTTC. The chain uses TRBV3-1 and TRBJ2-1, with TRBD1 matching 9 bases. J lost 8 bases, V lost 4 bases, and 3 bases had no gene match. CDR3 length equals 13 residues. Germline V lookup: CDR1 LGHDT, CDR2 YNNKEL (reference sequence).

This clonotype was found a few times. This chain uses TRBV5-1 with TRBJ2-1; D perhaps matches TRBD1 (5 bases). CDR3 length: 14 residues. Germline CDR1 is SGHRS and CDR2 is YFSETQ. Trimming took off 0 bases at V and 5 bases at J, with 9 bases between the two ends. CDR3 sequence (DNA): TGCGCCAGCAGCTTGGAAGGGGCGGACAATGAGCAGTTCTTC. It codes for CASSLEGADNEQFF.

CDR3 amino acids: CASSSLAGDYEQYF. The CDR3 DNA sequence: TGTGCCAGCAGTTCCCTAGCGGGGGACTACGAGCAGTACTTC. This chain joins TRBV6-5 and TRBJ2-7, with 10 bases fitting TRBD2. CDR1 is MNHEY, CDR2 SVGAGI, per germline. The CDR3 is 14 residues long. V gave up 4 bases and J gave up 3 bases; unmatched junction bases: 3.

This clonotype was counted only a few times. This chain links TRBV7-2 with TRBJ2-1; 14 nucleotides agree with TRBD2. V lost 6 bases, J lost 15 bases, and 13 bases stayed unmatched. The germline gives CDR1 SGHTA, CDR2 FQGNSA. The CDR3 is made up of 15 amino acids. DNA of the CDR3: TGTGCCAGCAGTCTACCGACTAGCGGGAGGGCCGGAATGTTCTTC. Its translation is CASSLPTSGRAGMFF.

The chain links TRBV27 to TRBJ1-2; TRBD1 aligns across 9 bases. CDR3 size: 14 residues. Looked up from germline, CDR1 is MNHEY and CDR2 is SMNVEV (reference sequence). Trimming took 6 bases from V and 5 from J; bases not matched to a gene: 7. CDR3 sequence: CASSFSGTGYGYTF. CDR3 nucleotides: TGTGCCAGCAGCTTCTCCGGGACAGGGTATGGCTACACCTTC.

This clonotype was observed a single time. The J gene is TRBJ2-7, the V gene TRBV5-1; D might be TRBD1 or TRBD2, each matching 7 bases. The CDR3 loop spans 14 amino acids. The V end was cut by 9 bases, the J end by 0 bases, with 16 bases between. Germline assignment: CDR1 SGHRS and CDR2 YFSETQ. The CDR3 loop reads CATSQGGNSYEQYF. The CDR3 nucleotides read TGCGCCACCTCTCAGGGGGGGAACTCCTACGAGCAGTACTTC.

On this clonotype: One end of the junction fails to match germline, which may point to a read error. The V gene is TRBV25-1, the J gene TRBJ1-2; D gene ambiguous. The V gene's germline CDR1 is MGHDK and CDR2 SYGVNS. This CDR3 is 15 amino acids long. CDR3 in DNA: TGTGCCAGCATTGAAAGGACCCAGGTGGACTATGGCTACACCTTC. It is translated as CASIERTQVDYGYTF.

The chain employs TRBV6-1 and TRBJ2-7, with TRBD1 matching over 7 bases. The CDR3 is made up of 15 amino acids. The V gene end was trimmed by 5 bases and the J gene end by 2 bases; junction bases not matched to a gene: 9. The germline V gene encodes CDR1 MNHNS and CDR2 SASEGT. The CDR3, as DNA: TGTGCCAGCAGTTTCGGGACAGCAAAAGCCTACGAGCAGTACTTC. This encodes CASSFGTAKAYEQYF.

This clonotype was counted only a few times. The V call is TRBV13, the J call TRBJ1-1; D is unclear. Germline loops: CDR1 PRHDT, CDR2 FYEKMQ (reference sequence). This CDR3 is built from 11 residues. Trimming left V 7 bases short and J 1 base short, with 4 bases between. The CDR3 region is CASTPNTEAFF. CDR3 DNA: TGTGCCAGCACCCCGAACACTGAAGCTTTCTTT. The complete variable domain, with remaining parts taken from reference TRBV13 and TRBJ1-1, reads AAGVIQSPRHLIKEKRETATLKCYPIPRHDTVYWYQQGPGQDPQFLISFYEKMQSDKGSIPDRFSAQQFSDYHSELNMSSLELGDSALYFCASTPNTEAFFGQGTRLTVV.

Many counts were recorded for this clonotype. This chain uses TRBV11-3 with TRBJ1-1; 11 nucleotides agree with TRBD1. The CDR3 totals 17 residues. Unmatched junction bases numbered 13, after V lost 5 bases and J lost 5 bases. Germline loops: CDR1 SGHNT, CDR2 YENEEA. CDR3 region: CASSQGTGGEEWTEAFF. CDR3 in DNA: TGTGCCAGCAGCCAGGGGACAGGGGGAGAAGAATGGACTGAAGCTTTCTTT.

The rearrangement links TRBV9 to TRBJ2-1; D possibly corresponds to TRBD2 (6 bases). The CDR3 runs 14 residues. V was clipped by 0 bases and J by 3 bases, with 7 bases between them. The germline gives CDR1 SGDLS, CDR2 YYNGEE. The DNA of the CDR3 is TGTGCCAGCAGCGTAGTCGGGGGCTACAATGAGCAGTTCTTC. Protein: CASSVVGGYNEQFF.

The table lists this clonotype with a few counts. The CDR3 coding sequence is TGCAGTGCTAAGGGGTTGACTAGCGGCATTTACGAGCAGTACTTC. The encoded protein is CSAKGLTSGIYEQYF. The rearrangement uses TRBV20-1 and TRBJ2-7, with 9 bases identical to TRBD2. The CDR3 has 15 amino acids. The ends lost 4 bases at V and 4 bases at J; junction bases unmatched: 11. CDR1 is DFQATT, CDR2 SNEGSKA, per germline (reference sequence).